The following is a T cell receptor (beta chain) sequence with its context. Its antigen is unidentified. Assay used: immunoSEQ multiplex PCR; TCRdb lists only in-frame clones, some missing. This sample yields 180,000 or so clones, of which 92% are seen a single time; roughly 1.9% belongs to the top ten. These data come from a study of T cell responses to AZD1222 COVID-19 vaccine. Findings and caveats of the study: At baseline, just five or six AZD1222 recipients tested seropositive. Increases in Spike-specific TCR breadth and depth were seen after two AZD1222 doses. The donors showed a predominance of white British ancestry and of females, with possible underestimation of clonal diversity. Along spike, vaccine-associated CD4 TCRs were found throughout, with dominance at 160-218 and 743-854.

Germline V lookup: CDR1 DFQATT, CDR2 SNEGSKA (reference sequence). V lost 3 bases and J 6 bases, leaving 18 bases between the germline ends. The CDR3 is made up of 15 amino acids. The TCR sequence derives from an adult who received the AZD1222 COVID-19 vaccine. V and J are TRBV20-1 and TRBJ1-5, with D possibly matching TRBD1 (5 bases). The specimen comprised peripheral blood, sampled 28 days after the second AZD1222 dose. The DNA for the CDR3 is TGCAGTGCTAGTTCCGGCAGGGTCCTGAGTCAGCCCCAGCATTTT. It is translated as CSASSGRVLSQPQHF.